These 15 T cell receptor beta chains share one sample of origin, sequenced in a study of cytomegalovirus exposure and HLA in healthy donors. Use of 60 Vbeta and 13 Jbeta primers characterized the PCR. The protocol was immunoSEQ multiplex PCR, while the TCRdb copy is restricted to in-frame clones and leaves out a portion. Found here are 90,000 to 120,000 clones, roughly 72% of them singletons; the top ten hold 6.5% to 8.5%. The sample was PBMCs. These receptors originate from a man aged 25 to 45 in good health and CMV-seronegative.

The rearrangement uses TRBV11-2 and TRBJ2-1, with D maybe TRBD2 (6 bases). Between the trimmed V and J ends, which lost 5 bases and 5 bases, there was a span of 16 bases. The CDR3 runs to 15 residues. CDR1 SGHAT and CDR2 FQNNGV come from the germline V gene. Here the CDR3 reads CASSKLNGGNNEQFF. The CDR3 DNA reads as TGTGCCAGCAGCAAGCTGAATGGGGGGAACAATGAGCAGTTCTTC.

The chain employs TRBV10-3 and TRBJ2-6; TRBD1 is a possible D gene (6 bases). The CDR3 consists of 16 residues. Germline assignment: CDR1 ENHRY and CDR2 SYGVKD. Trimming shortened V by 2 bases and J by 3 bases, and 11 bases separated the two germline ends. The CDR3 loop is CAISEPGAFGANVLTF. Written as DNA, the CDR3 is TGTGCCATCAGTGAGCCAGGGGCCTTTGGGGCCAACGTCCTGACTTTC.

The chain carries TRBV5-1 and TRBJ2-5, with TRBD1 identical over 7 bases. Germline CDR1 SGHRS, CDR2 YFSETQ. This CDR3 has 14 amino acids. V shed 3 bases, J shed 1 base, and the junction held 3 bases outside the gene matches. The CDR3 protein is CASSSGTVQETQYF. The DNA for the CDR3 is TGCGCCAGCAGCTCGGGGACAGTCCAAGAGACCCAGTACTTC.

The rearrangement joins TRBV10-3 to TRBJ2-7; 7 bases line up with TRBD1. Germline assignment: CDR1 ENHRY and CDR2 SYGVKD. The CDR3 totals 16 residues. Trimming removed 2 bases from V and 1 base from J; junction bases left unmatched: 8. The CDR3 DNA reads TGTGCCATCAGTGAGGGACAGGTGCGGACATCCTACGAGCAGTACTTC. This translates into CAISEGQVRTSYEQYF.

The DNA of the CDR3 is TGCGCCAGCAGCCGGTACAGGGGAGAGACCCAGTACTTC. Its protein is CASSRYRGETQYF. The chain couples TRBV4-1 to TRBJ2-5; 7 bases fit TRBD1. CDR3 length equals 13 residues. CDR1 and CDR2 (germline): MGHRA, YSYEKL. J was trimmed by 4 bases and V by 4 bases; bases with no gene match: 3.

V gene TRBV2 combines with J gene TRBJ2-7, with D possibly being TRBD1 (7 bases). There are 20 residues in the CDR3. From germline, CDR1 is SNHLY and CDR2 FYNNEI. V dropped 4 bases and J dropped 0 bases, with 28 bases sitting between them. CDR3 nucleotides: TGTGCCAGCAGTGGTGCCGCGGGACAGCTAAAACCCTACTCCTCCTACGAGCAGTACTTC. Translation gives CASSGAAGQLKPYSSYEQYF.

The genes are TRBV28 and TRBJ1-4; D gene unclear. Germline-derived CDR1 and CDR2 are MDHEN and SYDVKM. V was pared by 1 base and J by 1 base, with 10 bases between. The CDR3 loop spans 16 amino acids. Here the CDR3 reads CASSLSGSLTNEKLFF. The CDR3 nucleotides read TGTGCCAGCAGTTTATCAGGCAGCCTAACTAATGAAAAACTGTTTTTT. Based on the CDR3 plus reference TRBV28 and TRBJ1-4, the full variable domain is DVKVTQSSRYLVKRTGEKVFLECVQDMDHENMFWYRQDPGLGLRLIYFSYDVKMKEKGDIPEGYSVSREKKERFSLILESASTNQTSMYLCASSLSGSLTNEKLFFGSGTQLSVL.

The chain is built from TRBV21-1 and TRBJ1-2. TRBV21-1 is a known pseudogene. The CDR3 loop spans 14 amino acids. The CDR3 sequence: CASSKPPRVGAYTF. CDR3 nucleotides: TGTGCCAGCAGCAAACCCCCTAGGGTGGGAGCCTACACCTTC.

This clone was picked up a small number of times. The chain couples TRBV6-5 to TRBJ2-7; 8 bases map to TRBD1. CDR1 is MNHEY, CDR2 SVGAGI, per germline. This CDR3 contains 14 residues. Losses at the gene ends were 2 bases for V and 0 bases for J; bases not matched to a gene: 0. The CDR3 is CASSYQGASYEQYF. DNA of the CDR3: TGTGCCAGCAGTTACCAGGGGGCCTCCTACGAGCAGTACTTC.

The chain has TRBV9 and TRBJ2-1; maybe TRBD2 (6 bases). Germline V gene data show CDR1 as SGDLS and CDR2 as YYNGEE. Trimming left V 0 bases short and J 5 bases short, with 12 bases between. The CDR3 is 15 amino acids. In DNA form, the CDR3 reads TGTGCCAGCAGCGTAGCCGGGACTGGCCACAATGAGCAGTTCTTC. It translates to CASSVAGTGHNEQFF. The variable domain in full, completed from reference TRBV9 and TRBJ2-1, reads DSGVTQTPKHLITATGQRVTLRCSPRSGDLSVYWYQQSLDQGLQFLIQYYNGEERAKGNILERFSAQQFPDLHSELNLSSLELGDSALYFCASSVAGTGHNEQFFGPGTRLTVL.

The chain recombines TRBV15 with TRBJ1-5; TRBD1 might be the D (5 bases). The CDR3 has 15 residues. V lost 0 bases to trimming and J lost 5 bases, with 11 bases between them. Germline lookup yields CDR1 LNHNV and CDR2 YYDKDF (reference sequence). CDR3 residues: CATSRDGYRYQPQHF. In DNA, the CDR3 is TGTGCCACCAGCAGAGATGGGTACAGGTATCAGCCCCAGCATTTT. The full variable domain, rest sourced from reference TRBV15 and TRBJ1-5, is DAMVIQNPRYQVTQFGKPVTLSCSQTLNHNVMYWYQQKSSQAPKLLFHYYDKDFNNEADTPDNFQSRRPNTSFCFLDIRSPGLGDTAMYLCATSRDGYRYQPQHFGDGTRLSIL.

V usage is TRBV19 and J usage is TRBJ1-2; D unclear. Deletions cut 6 bases from V and 8 bases from J, with 16 bases between. This CDR3 has 13 residues. Germline V gene lookup returns CDR1 LNHDA and CDR2 SQIVND (reference sequence). CDR3: CASSQDSMRGYTF. In DNA, the CDR3 is TGTGCCAGTAGCCAGGACTCGATGCGGGGCTACACCTTC.

The V and J genes are TRBV4-1 and TRBJ2-5; 8 nucleotides align to TRBD2. With V trimmed by 0 bases and J by 0 bases, 3 bases remained unmatched. The CDR3 runs 16 residues. CDR1 and CDR2 (germline): MGHRA, YSYEKL. In DNA, the CDR3 is TGCGCCAGCAGCCAAGATGTAGCGGGGAACCAAGAGACCCAGTACTTC. Translation: CASSQDVAGNQETQYF.

The CDR3 is CASSLGDRLQETQYF. The DNA for the CDR3 is TGTGCCAGCAGCTTAGGGGACAGGCTGCAAGAGACCCAGTACTTC. The chain links TRBV7-9 to TRBJ2-5; 8 bases align to TRBD1. J lost 2 bases, V lost 1 base, and 3 bases had no gene match. Germline CDR1 SEHNR, CDR2 FQNEAQ (reference sequence). CDR3 size: 15 residues.

The chain links TRBV28 to TRBJ2-3; 10 positions match TRBD1. V shed 5 bases, J shed 4 bases, and the junction held 6 bases outside the gene matches. Germline V lookup: CDR1 MDHEN, CDR2 SYDVKM. This CDR3 has 15 amino acids. The CDR3 region is CASSQRGQGSDTQYF. CDR3 in DNA: TGTGCCAGCAGTCAAAGGGGACAGGGGTCAGATACGCAGTATTTT.